What follows are 3 T cell receptor beta chains derived from one specimen sequenced in a study of shared clonotypes between healthy human individuals. TCRdb keeps only in-frame clones here, not all; method: immunoSEQ multiplex PCR. The sample records roughly 1 million clones, around three quarters being singletons. The sequencing sample was made of memory CD4+ T cells from PBMCs. Specified subset: CD45RA-negative fraction. All receptors derive from a man aged 18 to 29 in good health. Some clones in this sample may be carry-over from other donors' samples.

This chain joins TRBV2 and TRBJ2-3; D unresolved. Trimming cost V 2 bases and J 0 bases, with 12 bases left between them. CDR1 SNHLY and CDR2 FYNNEI come from the germline V gene. The CDR3 loop spans 16 amino acids. The CDR3 here is CASSEQKHYSTDTQYF. CDR3 sequence (DNA): TGTGCCAGCAGTGAACAAAAGCACTACAGCACAGATACGCAGTATTTT.

The chain links TRBV4-3 to TRBJ2-7; 10 positions match TRBD2. The CDR3 is made up of 15 amino acids. Germline V lookup: CDR1 LGHNA, CDR2 YSLEER. Losses at the gene ends were 0 bases for V and 3 bases for J; bases not matched to a gene: 2. The CDR3 sequence: CASSQEVAGGYEQYF. CDR3 nucleotide sequence: TGCGCCAGCAGCCAAGAAGTAGCGGGGGGCTACGAGCAGTACTTC.

The CDR3 sequence: CASSPTSRPTGGRETQYF. The CDR3 nucleotides read TGTGCCAGCTCACCTACCAGTAGACCGACTGGGGGGCGGGAGACCCAGTACTTC. The chain recombines TRBV18 with TRBJ2-5, with D perhaps given as TRBD1 or TRBD2 (6 bases each). Germline CDR1 KGHSH, CDR2 LQKENI. The CDR3 extends over 18 amino acids. Trimming removed 3 bases at V and 5 bases at J, with 25 bases between.